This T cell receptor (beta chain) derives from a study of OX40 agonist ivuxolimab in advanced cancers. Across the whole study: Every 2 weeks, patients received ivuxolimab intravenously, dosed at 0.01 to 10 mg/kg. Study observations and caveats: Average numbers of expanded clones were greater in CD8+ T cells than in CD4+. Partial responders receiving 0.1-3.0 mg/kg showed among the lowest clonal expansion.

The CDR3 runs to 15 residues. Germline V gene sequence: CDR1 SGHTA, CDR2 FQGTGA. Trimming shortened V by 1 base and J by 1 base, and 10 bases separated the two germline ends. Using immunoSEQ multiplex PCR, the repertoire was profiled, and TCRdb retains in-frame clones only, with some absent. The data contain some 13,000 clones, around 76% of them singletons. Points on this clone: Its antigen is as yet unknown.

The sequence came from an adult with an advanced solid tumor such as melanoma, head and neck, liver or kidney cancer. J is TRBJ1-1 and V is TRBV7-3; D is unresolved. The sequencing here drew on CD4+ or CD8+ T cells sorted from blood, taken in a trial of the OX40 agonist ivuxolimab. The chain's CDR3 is CASSLRYSTNTEAFF. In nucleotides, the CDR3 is TGTGCCAGCAGCTTAAGGTACAGCACGAACACTGAAGCTTTCTTT.